This T cell receptor beta chain was retrieved from a study of blood T cell repertoires in COVID-19. Study as a whole: The United States, Italy and Spain provided the acute and convalescent COVID-19 samples. PBMCs, B-cell-depleted T cells, or T cells were the source of the cDNA or gDNA that made up the material.

In the original analysis: Nucleated cell counts were estimated from reference gene primer amplification. Clones were sequenced by immunoSEQ multiplex PCR, and TCRdb holds only the in-frame ones, with some missing. That table supplies the V and J calls and clone size; D and trimming were determined from the DNA. The profile shows 130,000 or so clones, around 88% of them singletons. Trimming cost V 0 bases and J 5 bases, with 16 bases left between them. This CDR3 is built from 15 residues. The germline V gene encodes CDR1 SQVTM and CDR2 ANQGSEA. This receptor was taken from a man aged 50 to 59 with active or convalescent COVID-19. The J gene is TRBJ2-5, the V gene TRBV29-1; a possible D gene is TRBD1 (6 bases). The sequenced material came from peripheral blood. DNA of the CDR3: TGCAGCGTTGAAGATCCGTGGGGGCCGGTTGAGACCCAGTACTTC. Translation: CSVEDPWGPVETQYF.